The rows below give T cell receptor beta chains drawn from one sample of a study of beta chain features in type 1 diabetes. Profiled with immunoSEQ multiplex PCR; TCRdb holds only in-frame clones, not every one. This table holds some 40,000 clones, around 48% found once. Material for sequencing was central memory CD4+ T cells from blood. Receptors originate from a woman aged 18-29 years in good health. Each CDR3 is given with its conserved first and last residue. Fields, in order: D gene, J gene, V gene, clone size, CDR3 protein, CDR3 DNA. A D gene is named only where the DNA matches it firmly. The size field is filled for only some rows; it gives once, few, many or a size class.

>TRBD2|TRBJ2-3|TRBV5-1|.
CASSSLAGGTDTQYF
TGCGCCAGCAGCTCCCTAGCGGGGGGGACAGATACGCAGTATTTT
>TRBD2|TRBJ2-1|TRBV4-2|.
CASSQGRTSGGTEQFF
TGTGCCAGCAGCCAAGGGAGGACTAGCGGGGGGACTGAGCAGTTCTTC
>.|TRBJ2-2|TRBV5-1|.
CASSLDAGTGELFF
TGCGCCAGCAGCTTGGATGCCGGGACCGGGGAGCTGTTTTTT
>.|TRBJ1-2|TRBV6-1|.
CASRQASIGYTF
TGTGCCAGCAGACAGGCCAGTATTGGCTACACCTTC
>TRBD1|TRBJ1-2|TRBV7-2|.
CASSLKGGGYGYTF
TGTGCCAGCAGCTTGAAAGGGGGCGGCTATGGCTACACCTTC
>.|TRBJ1-1|TRBV6-5|.
CASSRDRNRNTEAFF
TGTGCCAGCAGTCGGGATCGAAACAGGAACACTGAAGCTTTCTTT
>.|TRBJ2-3|TRBV7-9|few
CASYPGGTDTQYF
TGTGCCAGCTACCCAGGCGGCACAGATACGCAGTATTTT
>TRBD1|TRBJ2-2|TRBV19|few
CASSALQGRTGELFF
TGTGCCAGTAGTGCTCTACAGGGGAGAACCGGGGAGCTGTTTTTT
>.|TRBJ2-7|TRBV5-1|few
CASSSRVGSPSYEQYF
TGCGCCAGCAGCTCGAGGGTTGGGTCACCCTCCTACGAGCAGTACTTC
>.|TRBJ1-1|TRBV7-2|few
CASSLQAAEAFF
TGTGCCAGCAGCTTACAGGCAGCTGAAGCTTTCTTT
>.|TRBJ2-1|TRBV30|.
CAWSAPSRGWKYNEQFF
TGTGCCTGGAGTGCCCCATCAAGGGGCTGGAAATACAATGAGCAGTTCTTC
>.|TRBJ2-1|TRBV5-1|few
CASSLDRAEFF
TGCGCCAGCAGCTTGGACAGGGCCGAGTTCTTC
>.|TRBJ2-3|TRBV10-3|few
CAIAATRTDTQYF
TGTGCCATCGCGGCGACCCGCACAGATACGCAGTATTTT
>.|TRBJ2-3|TRBV30|.
CAWGERGGKNTQYF
TGTGCCTGGGGAGAAAGAGGCGGGAAAAATACGCAGTATTTT
>.|TRBJ2-7|TRBV7-6|.
CASSSLRGYEQYF
TGTGCCAGCAGCTCCCTGAGGGGGTACGAGCAGTACTTC
>.|TRBJ2-1|TRBV29-1|.
CSPKQGSGEQFF
TGCAGCCCAAAGCAGGGTTCCGGTGAGCAGTTCTTC
>TRBD1|TRBJ1-2|TRBV18|few
CASSRRTQGDLSDYGYTF
TGTGCCAGCTCACGGCGAACACAGGGGGACTTGTCGGACTATGGCTACACCTTC
>.|TRBJ2-5|TRBV5-6|.
CASTRGAIGSETQYF
TGTGCCAGCACCCGGGGGGCCATAGGGAGCGAGACCCAGTACTTC
>TRBD1|TRBJ1-3|TRBV15|.
CATSRGSGGQGWDTIYF
TGTGCCACCAGCAGAGGGTCCGGTGGACAGGGGTGGGACACCATATATTTT
>.|TRBJ2-2|TRBV10-2|.
CASSESGKGELFF
TGCGCCAGCAGTGAGTCCGGTAAAGGGGAGCTGTTTTTT
>TRBD2|TRBJ2-3|TRBV2|.
CASGQRGDPTDTQYF
TGTGCCAGCGGTCAGCGGGGGGACCCCACAGATACGCAGTATTTT
>TRBD1|TRBJ2-1|TRBV19|.
CASRRTGEGYNEQFF
TGTGCCAGTAGAAGGACAGGGGAGGGCTACAATGAGCAGTTCTTC
>TRBD1|TRBJ2-5|TRBV5-1|.
CASTRTGGETQYF
TGCGCCAGCACCCGGACAGGGGGCGAGACCCAGTACTTC
>.|TRBJ2-5|TRBV5-1|.
CASSLGAEREQETQYF
TGCGCCAGCAGCTTGGGGGCGGAGAGGGAGCAAGAGACCCAGTACTTC
>.|TRBJ2-3|TRBV7-2|.
CASSLGTDTDTQYF
TGTGCCAGCAGCTTAGGGACAGATACCGATACGCAGTATTTT
>TRBD1|TRBJ1-2|TRBV30|few
CAWTPGGTGSGYTF
TGTGCCTGGACCCCAGGCGGGACAGGATCCGGCTACACCTTC
>.|TRBJ2-1|TRBV2|.
CASRGGNEQFF
TGTGCCAGCAGGGGGGGCAATGAGCAGTTCTTC
>.|TRBJ1-2|TRBV9|few
CASSVDWNYGYTF
TGTGCCAGCAGCGTAGACTGGAACTATGGCTACACCTTC
>TRBD1|TRBJ1-2|TRBV6-1|.
CASSEGWWDRENGYTF
TGTGCCAGCAGTGAGGGCTGGTGGGACAGGGAAAATGGCTACACCTTC
>TRBD2|TRBJ2-2|TRBV27|few
CASSSLAGGPDTGELFF
TGTGCCAGCAGTTCACTAGCGGGGGGGCCAGACACCGGGGAGCTGTTTTTT
>.|TRBJ2-7|TRBV5-1|few
CASSLAGHYEQYF
TGCGCCAGCAGCTTGGCAGGACACTACGAGCAGTACTTC
>.|TRBJ2-4|TRBV5-5|.
CASSLVSGSVTKNIQYF
TGTGCCAGCAGCTTGGTGTCGGGGTCTGTAACCAAAAACATTCAGTACTTC
>.|TRBJ1-1|TRBV5-1|.
CASSFFREGTEAFF
TGCGCCAGCAGCTTCTTCAGGGAGGGCACTGAAGCTTTCTTT
>.|TRBJ2-5|TRBV18|few
CASSSQQGVETQYF
TGTGCCAGCTCATCACAACAGGGAGTCGAGACCCAGTACTTC
>.|TRBJ2-5|TRBV30|.
CAWIRPGSQETQYF
TGTGCCTGGATACGTCCGGGGTCACAAGAGACCCAGTACTTC
>.|TRBJ1-1|TRBV7-8|few
CASSLRGAGTEAFF
TGTGCCAGCAGCTTACGGGGGGCGGGCACTGAAGCTTTCTTT
>.|TRBJ2-5|TRBV25-1|once
CASSEGGLGLTQYF
TGTGCCAGCAGTGAGGGCGGACTGGGATTGACCCAGTACTTC
>TRBD2|TRBJ2-6|TRBV30|.
CAWSVGAGGLTGANVLTF
TGTGCCTGGAGTGTAGGAGCGGGGGGCCTAACTGGGGCCAACGTCCTGACTTTC
>.|TRBJ2-7|TRBV11-2|.
CASPGTPYEQYF
TGTGCCAGCCCCGGGACACCCTACGAGCAGTACTTC
>.|TRBJ2-2|TRBV6-1|few
CASSSLGGTGELFF
TGTGCCAGCAGTTCACTCGGAGGCACCGGGGAGCTGTTTTTT
>.|TRBJ2-1|TRBV7-7|.
CASSPSSGGRSNEQFF
TGTGCTAGCAGCCCCTCATCCGGGGGGCGGTCCAATGAGCAGTTCTTC
>TRBD2|TRBJ2-4|TRBV6-5|.
CASSYSGGAKNIQYF
TGTGCCAGCAGTTACTCGGGAGGGGCCAAAAACATTCAGTACTTC
>.|TRBJ2-1|TRBV11-2|.
CASSLEPSWNEQFF
TGTGCCAGCAGCTTAGAGCCTAGCTGGAATGAGCAGTTCTTC
>.|TRBJ2-1|TRBV29-1|.
CSVESGHEQFF
TGCAGCGTTGAGTCGGGTCACGAGCAGTTCTTC